In its sample, the clone carrying this TCR beta chain was seen a few times. Its cognate antigen is unknown. A much larger clone differs from this one at a single base, so this may be a read error. The sample comes from a study of beta chain features in type 1 diabetes. All of the sorted populations showed purity greater than 98%. Isolated RNA was reverse transcribed in full, so expressed TCRB transcripts were sequenced. Clones were read by immunoSEQ multiplex PCR, and TCRdb kept only the in-frame ones, dropping some. The repertoire holds around 600,000 clones, under 15% seen once, with 0.095% to 0.15% in the top ten. Study outcomes and limitations: In the patient group, naive, central memory and Treg TCRB repertoires seemed more alike than in the healthy donor group. People with Type 1 diabetes carried modestly yet significantly shorter TCRB CDR3s in all four CD4+ subsets.

Trimming pared 6 bases from V and 0 bases from J, leaving 3 bases between. CDR1 and CDR2 (germline): MNHNS, SASEGT. The CDR3 spans 13 residues. This sequence originates from a man in his thirties or forties with type 1 diabetes. The gene calls are TRBV6-1 and TRBJ2-6; D is uncertain. The sample comprised naive CD4+ T cells from blood. CDR3 nucleotide sequence: TGTGCCAGCAGGGTCTCTGGGGCCAACGTCCTGACTTTC. Encoded protein: CASRVSGANVLTF.